This TCR beta chain came from a study of cytomegalovirus exposure and HLA in healthy donors. Looking at the study overall: In terms of ancestry, the Caucasian-associated cluster contained roughly four fifths of the approximately 400 genotyped donors.

Germline V gene data show CDR1 as MNHNS and CDR2 as SASEGT. This CDR3 spans 15 amino acids. The junction had 6 bases not matched to a gene; V was cut back by 4 bases and J by 2 bases. Study conclusions and caveats: A later analysis revealed that TCR association rates differed between HLA loci, peaking at DRB1 and bottoming out at HLA-C. Trimming of TCR beta V- and J-genes showed a link, identified in a later analysis, to a missense DCLRE1C variant.

The study ran its PCR with 60 Vbeta and 13 Jbeta primers. Sequencing used immunoSEQ multiplex PCR; TCRdb keeps in-frame clones, though not all of them. The sample contains fewer than 200,000 clones, 81% of which appear only once. This clone appeared a single time. Its specificity is unknown. Sequencing input: PBMCs. The TCR comes from a man in his forties in good health and CMV-seropositive. The rearrangement uses TRBV6-1 and TRBJ2-7, with 9 bases lining up with TRBD1. CDR3 sequence (DNA): TGTGCCAGCAGTGGGGGACAGGGAAGGACCTACGAGCAGTACTTC. It translates to CASSGGQGRTYEQYF.